This section outlines one T cell receptor beta chain sequence together with its context. Its antigen is not known. This record belongs to a study of immune evolution from preneoplasia to lung adenocarcinoma. Points from the study as a whole: From normal lung to invasive adenocarcinoma, top clone frequencies appeared to decrease. Later-stage lesions appeared to have more T cells, more diversity, less clonality.

Germline CDR1 is GTSNPN and CDR2 is SVGIG (reference sequence). CDR3 length: 14 amino acids. With 0 bases clipped from V and 8 bases from J, the junction kept 8 bases outside the gene matches. Patient tissue came from resections in Japan or China, 2014–2017. Each case's diagnosis was confirmed by two pathologists on H&E. Sequenced by immunoSEQ multiplex PCR; TCRdb stores in-frame clones only, minus some. The sample lists around 4,900 clones; more than 60% were seen once. Source material: FFPE adjacent normal lung tissue. This receptor was obtained from a donor aged 70 or older with lung adenocarcinoma. The rearrangement uses TRBV30 and TRBJ1-2; 8 nucleotides match TRBD1. The CDR3 nucleotides read TGTGCCTGGAGTGTACCCGACAGGGGTGGCGGCTACACCTTC. Amino acid sequence: CAWSVPDRGGGYTF.